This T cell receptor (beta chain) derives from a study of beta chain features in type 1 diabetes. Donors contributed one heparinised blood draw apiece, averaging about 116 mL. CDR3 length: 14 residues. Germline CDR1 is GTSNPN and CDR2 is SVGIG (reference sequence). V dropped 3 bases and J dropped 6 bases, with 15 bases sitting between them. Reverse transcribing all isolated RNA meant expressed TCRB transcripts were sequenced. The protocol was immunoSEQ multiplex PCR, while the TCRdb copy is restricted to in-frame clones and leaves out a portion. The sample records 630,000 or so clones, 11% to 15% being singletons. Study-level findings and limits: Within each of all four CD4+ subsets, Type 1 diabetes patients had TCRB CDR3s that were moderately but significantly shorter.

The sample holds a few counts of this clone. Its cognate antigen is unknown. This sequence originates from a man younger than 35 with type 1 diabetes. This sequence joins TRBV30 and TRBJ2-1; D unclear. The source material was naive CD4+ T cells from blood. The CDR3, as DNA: TGTGCCTGGAGAACAAATCCTACCATCAATGAGCAGTTCTTC. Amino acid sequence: CAWRTNPTINEQFF. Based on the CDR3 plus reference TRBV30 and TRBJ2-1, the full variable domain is SQTIHQWPATLVQPVGSPLSLECTVEGTSNPNLYWYRQAAGRGLQLLFYSVGIGQISSEVPQNLSASRPQDRQFILSSKKLLLSDSGFYLCAWRTNPTINEQFFGPGTRLTVL.